This TCR beta chain was identified in a study of blood T cell repertoires in COVID-19. Here immunoSEQ multiplex PCR was the method, and the copy in TCRdb shows in-frame clones only, minus some. The sample consists of under 65,000 clones, more than 80% of them appearing once. The CDR3 has 12 residues. Germline lookup yields CDR1 SGHDN and CDR2 FVKESK. The V end was cut by 4 bases, the J end by 7 bases, with 10 bases between. The chain employs TRBV14 and TRBJ1-2, with D unresolved. This sequence originates from a man in his 60s with acute or convalescent COVID-19. The material sequenced was peripheral blood. The CDR3 spells CASSLSRAGYTF. In nucleotides, the CDR3 is TGTGCCAGCAGCCTTTCGAGGGCTGGCTACACCTTC.